The present T cell receptor beta chain was sequenced within a study of CD8 T cells in ankylosing spondylitis. The study's findings and limits: In peripheral blood, disease-linked CD8+ clones occurred at relatively low frequencies. Certain motif variants had earlier appeared in reactive arthritis synovial fluid and blood. As reported, disease-linked clones showed significant enrichment in matched ankylosing spondylitis synovial fluid.

5'-RACE, quantitative and with molecular barcodes, yielded the TCR beta libraries. TCRdb ran MiXCR on the 5' RACE reads and lists one entry per CDR3 protein. The data hold under 300,000 distinct CDR3 sequences, with 8.6% observed a single time. In its sample, this clonotype was seen many times. What it binds is not known. V lost 6 bases, J lost 7 bases, and 10 bases stayed unmatched. In germline, CDR1 is LNHDA, CDR2 SQIVND (reference sequence). CDR3 length equals 14 residues. This sequence was found in a male donor with ankylosing spondylitis or in good health (not recorded which). The chain combines TRBV19 with TRBJ1-2; 8 bases map to TRBD1. The sequenced material came from blood, either unsorted or a sorted T cell fraction (not recorded which). CDR3 loop: CASRTGDLSSGYTF. CDR3 coding DNA: TGTGCCAGTAGGACAGGGGACCTAAGTAGTGGCTACACCTTC.